This TCR beta chain emerged from a study of blood T cell repertoires in COVID-19. Study members were between about 18 and 100 years old and lived in approximately 25 US regions. CDR1 is SGHRS and CDR2 is YFSETQ in the germline V gene. This CDR3 has 15 residues. J was trimmed by 2 bases and V by 4 bases; bases with no gene match: 9. Repertoires were generated with immunoSEQ multiplex PCR, while TCRdb's copy carries only in-frame clones and drops some. This sample has some 300,000 clones; about 88% occur once, and the top ten carry 2%. Specimen: PBMCs or T cells enriched from blood (not recorded which). This TCR derives from an older woman in a cohort exposed to, infected with or recovered from COVID-19 (not recorded which). The chain combines TRBV5-1 with TRBJ2-7; TRBD2 agrees at 7 bases. CDR3 nucleotides: TGCGCCAGCAGCCCCGAGGGGACTAACCCCTACGAGCAGTACTTC. It specifies CASSPEGTNPYEQYF.